A single sample gave rise to the 27 T cell receptor beta chains below, sequenced in a study of regulatory T cells in long-lasting Graves disease. Documented time point: persistent/refractory GD, antithyroid drugs over 5 years with positive TRAb. RNA from PBMCs was the source of the TCR library. Both iRepertoire HTBI primers and Arm-PCR of CDR3 regions were used to build the TCR beta libraries. TCRdb reanalysed the multiplex PCR reads using MiXCR and keeps one entry per CDR3 protein. The repertoire holds about 470,000 distinct CDR3 sequences, with roughly 20% as singletons. The specimen comprised peripheral blood mononuclear cells (PBMCs), sampled when the disease was refractory, from a patient treated with antithyroid drugs. The receptors were gathered from a female donor with Graves disease.

This clonotype has a count of ten or more. The rearrangement links TRBV29-1 to TRBJ1-2; 11 bases are a match to TRBD1. The CDR3 covers 15 residues. The germline CDR1 and CDR2 sequences are SQVTM and ANQGSEA. The ends lost 1 base at V and 3 bases at J; junction bases unmatched: 4. The CDR3 region has the DNA TGCAGCGTTGAAGGGACAGGGGGCGCGGACTATGGCTACACCTTC. It yields the protein CSVEGTGGADYGYTF.

This clonotype has more than one count but fewer than ten. The J gene is TRBJ1-2, the V gene TRBV3-1; the match to TRBD1 covers 7 bases. Unmatched junction bases numbered 16, after V lost 4 bases and J lost 2 bases. CDR3 length: 18 residues. CDR1 and CDR2 from the germline V gene are LGHDT and YNNKEL (reference sequence). In nucleotides, the CDR3 is TGTGCCAGCAGCCCCGACGGACAGGCAATAAACTTAAACTATGGCTACACCTTC. Protein product: CASSPDGQAINLNYGYTF.

J is TRBJ1-2 and V is TRBV5-1; D not resolved. Germline V lookup: CDR1 SGHRS, CDR2 YFSETQ. This CDR3 is built from 16 residues. V lost 4 bases, J lost 5 bases, and 21 bases lay in between. Here the CDR3 DNA reads TGCGCCAGCAGCCCTAAGCCTACTCTGGATGTATATGGCTACACCTTC. Its protein product is CASSPKPTLDVYGYTF. Drawing the rest from reference TRBV5-1 and TRBJ1-2, the complete variable domain is KAGVTQTPRYLIKTRGQQVTLSCSPISGHRSVSWYQQTPGQGLQFLFEYFSETQRNKGNFPGRFSGRQFSNSRSEMNVSTLELGDSALYLCASSPKPTLDVYGYTFGSGTRLTVV.

This rearrangement joins TRBV28 to TRBJ2-1; TRBD2 might be the D (6 bases). The V end was cut by 3 bases, the J end by 6 bases, with 15 bases between. Per germline, CDR1 MDHEN and CDR2 SYDVKM. This CDR3 is built from 15 residues. The CDR3: CASSLAQRAGNEQFF. CDR3 sequence (DNA): TGTGCCAGCAGTTTGGCCCAGCGGGCGGGCAATGAGCAGTTCTTC.

This clonotype was detected a few times. The chain carries TRBV19 and TRBJ2-7; 9 nucleotides line up with TRBD2. V was clipped by 6 bases and J by 5 bases; unmatched bases: 8. CDR3 length: 14 residues. The germline gives CDR1 LNHDA, CDR2 SQIVND (reference sequence). The CDR3 loop is CASSTSGGTDEQYF. CDR3 nucleotide sequence: TGTGCCAGTAGCACCAGCGGGGGGACAGACGAGCAGTACTTC.

CDR3 amino acids: CASKPSNPGAGELFF. CDR3 in DNA: TGTGCCAGCAAGCCCTCGAATCCGGGAGCCGGGGAGCTGTTTTTT. The gene calls are TRBV6-2 or TRBV6-3 and TRBJ2-2; a weak D match, TRBD2 (6 bases). CDR1 is MNHEY, CDR2 SVGEGT, per germline. V was shortened by 7 bases and J by 6 bases, with 18 bases between the two germline ends. The CDR3 consists of 15 residues.

This clonotype was seen ten or more times. The rearrangement joins TRBV28 to TRBJ2-5; perhaps TRBD1 as D (5 bases). Trimming took 5 bases from V and 3 from J, leaving 13 bases between them. The CDR3 is 14 residues long. Per the germline V gene, CDR1 is MDHEN and CDR2 is SYDVKM. The CDR3 bases are TGTGCCAGCAGTCGACGCCTCAGGGAAGAGACCCAGTACTTC. This translates into CASSRRLREETQYF.

The rearrangement uses TRBV25-1 and TRBJ2-7; tentatively, D is TRBD1 (10 bases). The CDR3 covers 17 residues. With 6 bases removed from V and 6 bases from J, the gap between germline ends came to 27 bases. The V gene's germline CDR1 is MGHDK and CDR2 SYGVNS. CDR3 nucleotides: TGTGCCAGCAGCGCTACACGGCGGGGGGGACAGGGGCGCGAGCAGTACTTC. It is translated as CASSATRRGGQGREQYF.

This clonotype occurred many times. The rearrangement links TRBV24-1 to TRBJ1-5, with D unresolved. CDR1 is KGHDR, CDR2 SFDVKD, per germline. The CDR3 is 14 amino acids. Trimming shortened V by 2 bases and J by 0 bases, and 4 bases separated the two germline ends. The CDR3 DNA follows: TGTGCCACCAGTGATTCCAATAGCAATCAGCCCCAGCATTTT. This sequence encodes CATSDSNSNQPQHF.

The chain recombines TRBV13 with TRBJ2-7; TRBD2 aligns across 7 bases. J lost 3 bases, V lost 4 bases, and 6 bases had no gene match. Per germline, CDR1 PRHDT and CDR2 FYEKMQ (reference sequence). CDR3 length equals 14 residues. CDR3 nucleotides: TGTGCCAGCAGCTCGTCTAGCGGATACTACGAGCAGTACTTC. It specifies CASSSSSGYYEQYF. The full variable domain, completed using reference TRBV13 and TRBJ2-7, is AAGVIQSPRHLIKEKRETATLKCYPIPRHDTVYWYQQGPGQDPQFLISFYEKMQSDKGSIPDRFSAQQFSDYHSELNMSSLELGDSALYFCASSSSSGYYEQYFGPGTRLTVT.

In its sample, this clonotype was seen a few times. The chain is built from TRBV4-1 and TRBJ1-4; D unclear. Germline CDR1 reads MGHRA; CDR2 reads YSYEKL. V gave up 8 bases and J gave up 7 bases, with 11 bases separating them. The CDR3 contains 12 residues. This chain's CDR3 is CASGDMTEKLFF. The CDR3 DNA is TGCGCCAGCGGGGATATGACTGAAAAACTGTTTTTT.

This chain connects TRBV29-1 to TRBJ2-5; 11 bases line up with TRBD2. The CDR3 is 15 amino acids. V shed 4 bases, J shed 5 bases, and the junction held 9 bases outside the gene matches. Germline lookup yields CDR1 SQVTM and CDR2 ANQGSEA. The DNA of the CDR3 is TGCAGCGTTGGGCTCCTAGCGGGAGGACGGGAGACCCAGTACTTC. The encoded protein is CSVGLLAGGRETQYF.

In its sample, this clonotype was seen many times. This chain links TRBV11-2 with TRBJ2-7; 8 bases line up with TRBD2. Germline V gives CDR1 SGHAT, CDR2 FQNNGV. After removal of 6 bases from V and 5 bases from J, the junction contained 12 bases not matched to a gene. This CDR3 has 15 residues. CDR3 sequence reads: CASRHRLLAANEQYF. In nucleotides, the CDR3 is TGTGCCAGCAGACACAGGTTACTAGCGGCTAACGAGCAGTACTTC.

This clonotype was seen more than once but under ten times. This chain uses TRBV30 with TRBJ1-4; 8 positions agree with TRBD1. V lost 2 bases, J lost 2 bases, and 7 bases stayed unmatched. Germline CDR1 reads GTSNPN; CDR2 reads SVGIG (reference sequence). The CDR3 covers 16 residues. CDR3 loop: CAWSLTGDFTNEKLFF. Written as DNA, the CDR3 is TGTGCCTGGAGTCTGACAGGGGATTTTACTAATGAAAAACTGTTTTTT. Full variable domain (remainder filled in from reference TRBV30 and TRBJ1-4): SQTIHQWPATLVQPVGSPLSLECTVEGTSNPNLYWYRQAAGRGLQLLFYSVGIGQISSEVPQNLSASRPQDRQFILSSKKLLLSDSGFYLCAWSLTGDFTNEKLFFGSGTQLSVL.

The chain combines TRBV20-1 with TRBJ2-3, with D perhaps TRBD2 (5 bases). The germline V and J ends were trimmed by 5 bases and 5 bases, with 14 bases remaining between them. Per the germline V gene, CDR1 is DFQATT and CDR2 is SNEGSKA (reference sequence). The CDR3 covers 13 residues. As DNA, the CDR3 is TGCAGTGCTCATCAAACTCGGGAAGATACGCAGTATTTT. It is translated as CSAHQTREDTQYF.

This clonotype was seen at least ten times. The chain couples TRBV6-2 or TRBV6-3 to TRBJ1-2; 12 bases are a match to TRBD1. V trimming: 7 bases; J trimming: 4 bases; junction bases outside the gene matches: 13. CDR1 and CDR2 (germline): MNHEY, SVGEGT. CDR3 length: 17 amino acids. CDR3 amino acids: CASTPGQGAAASYGYTF. In nucleotides, the CDR3 is TGTGCCAGCACCCCGGGACAGGGGGCCGCCGCTAGCTATGGCTACACCTTC.

V and J are TRBV27 and TRBJ2-7; D is possibly TRBD1 or TRBD2 (5 bases each). This CDR3 is 15 amino acids long. V was pared by 4 bases and J by 6 bases, with 19 bases between. The V gene's germline CDR1 is MNHEY and CDR2 SMNVEV (reference sequence). For the CDR3, the DNA is TGTGCCAGCAGTTCCCTAGAGGGGAGCATAGCCGAGCAGTACTTC. This translates into CASSSLEGSIAEQYF.

The rearrangement links TRBV19 to TRBJ1-1; D is undetermined. The CDR3 totals 13 residues. Germline V gene lookup returns CDR1 LNHDA and CDR2 SQIVND (reference sequence). V was cut by 3 bases and J by 8 bases, with 13 bases left in between. CDR3 in DNA: TGTGCCAGTAGTATTACAGAGGACGGGGAAGCTTTCTTT. Its protein product is CASSITEDGEAFF.

As to this clonotype: This may be a read error, as it is one base from a much larger clone. The rearrangement links TRBV12-3 or TRBV12-4 to TRBJ1-5; D is possibly TRBD1 (5 bases). The ends were cut back, 7 bases at V and 9 bases at J, with 19 bases in the middle. The CDR3 length is 14 residues. CDR3 amino acids: CASNSWGRDRPQHF. CDR3 coding DNA: TGTGCCAGCAACTCCTGGGGCAGGGATCGGCCCCAGCATTTT.

In this sample, this clonotype turned up many times. The chain links TRBV5-1 to TRBJ1-2; TRBD1 aligns across 7 bases. V lost 0 bases and J lost 4; bases outside the gene matches: 3. This CDR3 is built from 14 residues. Germline V gives CDR1 SGHRS, CDR2 YFSETQ. In DNA, the CDR3 is TGCGCCAGCAGCTTGGGACAGGGAGGCTATGGCTACACCTTC. Translating gives CASSLGQGGYGYTF.

This clonotype was seen a few times. The rearrangement uses TRBV20-1 and TRBJ2-1; 12 nucleotides agree with TRBD2. V was clipped by 3 bases and J by 4 bases; unmatched bases: 1. The CDR3 spans 14 residues. Germline V CDR1 and CDR2: DFQATT, SNEGSKA (reference sequence). This CDR3 is CSARGLAGYNEQFF. CDR3 nucleotide sequence: TGCAGTGCTAGGGGACTAGCGGGTTACAATGAGCAGTTCTTC.

This clonotype was seen ten or more times. V and J are TRBV28 and TRBJ2-2; D is perhaps TRBD1 (5 bases). The V end was cut by 11 bases, the J end by 6 bases, with 16 bases between. The CDR3 sequence is 13 residues long. Germline lookup yields CDR1 MDHEN and CDR2 SYDVKM. The DNA of the CDR3 is TGTGCCTCGTCTGGGGCGGTCGCCGGGGAGCTGTTTTTT. Residues: CASSGAVAGELFF.

This clonotype was seen a few times. This chain joins TRBV6-1 and TRBJ1-3, with D unresolved. The CDR3 contains 13 residues. Germline V lookup: CDR1 MNHNS, CDR2 SASEGT. V was clipped by 8 bases and J by 1 base, with 9 bases between them. Here the CDR3 reads CASGTSSGNTIYF. Here the CDR3 DNA reads TGTGCCAGCGGAACAAGTTCTGGAAACACCATATATTTT.

The V call is TRBV3-1, the J call TRBJ2-1; 7 bases agree with TRBD1. CDR1 and CDR2 from the germline V gene are LGHDT and YNNKEL (reference sequence). V was clipped by 4 bases and J by 0 bases; unmatched bases: 9. This CDR3 is built from 17 residues. The CDR3 sequence is CASSRDTGASSYNEQFF. CDR3 bases: TGTGCCAGCAGCCGCGATACAGGGGCTAGCTCCTACAATGAGCAGTTCTTC.

This clonotype was found many times. The rearrangement joins TRBV2 to TRBJ2-2, with 13 bases fitting TRBD2. The germline CDR1 and CDR2 sequences are SNHLY and FYNNEI. Trimming removed 6 bases from V and 1 base from J; junction bases left unmatched: 11. The CDR3 has 19 amino acids. CDR3 sequence: CASSQRGLAGVGNTGELFF. CDR3 in DNA: TGTGCCAGCAGCCAAAGAGGACTAGCGGGAGTAGGGAACACCGGGGAGCTGTTTTTT. The complete variable domain, with remaining parts taken from reference TRBV2 and TRBJ2-2, reads EPEVTQTPSHQVTQMGQEVILRCVPISNHLYFYWYRQILGQKVEFLVSFYNNEISEKSEIFDDQFSVERPDGSNFTLKIRSTKLEDSAMYFCASSQRGLAGVGNTGELFFGEGSRLTVL.

J is TRBJ1-2 and V is TRBV30; TRBD1 matches at 7 bases. Germline values: CDR1 GTSNPN, CDR2 SVGIG (reference sequence). The V gene end was trimmed by 6 bases and the J gene end by 7 bases; junction bases not matched to a gene: 11. The CDR3 covers 13 residues. CDR3 nucleotide sequence: TGTGCCTGCTTCGCAGGGGGGCCCCGTGGCTACACCTTC. It encodes CACFAGGPRGYTF.

V gene TRBV7-9 combines with J gene TRBJ1-1, with no clear D. Per the germline V gene, CDR1 is SEHNR and CDR2 is FQNEAQ (reference sequence). The V end was cut by 6 bases, the J end by 3 bases, with 11 bases between. This CDR3 has 13 residues. CDR3 in amino acids: CASREPLDTEAFF. The DNA of the CDR3 is TGTGCCAGCAGGGAACCTCTGGACACTGAAGCTTTCTTT.